This T cell receptor beta chain was identified during a study of T cells in Graves' hyperthyroidism and ophthalmopathy. RNA transcripts served as the template for amplifying TCR beta CDR3 regions. The HTBI primer set drove a first-round RT-PCR of the TCR CDR3. TCRdb processed the multiplex PCR reads anew with MiXCR; each CDR3 protein has one entry. The data show around 270,000 distinct CDR3 sequences, 15% to 20% seen once. In its sample, this clonotype was seen a few times. The antigen is not known. PBMCs were derived from about 10 ml fresh peripheral blood. Study conclusions and caveats: The authors' 13 V-J model separated ophthalmopathy from stable hyperthyroidism. The model forecast ophthalmopathy, anticipating it by a median roughly 6 months before onset.

This TCR derives from a man aged 50-59 years with Graves' ophthalmopathy. Sample: blood.

The CDR3, as DNA: TGCAGCGTTGGTCACAGCTCTGGAAACACCATATATTTT. Translated, it gives CSVGHSSGNTIYF. The genes are TRBV29-1 and TRBJ1-3; no firm D call. CDR1 is SQVTM, CDR2 ANQGSEA, per germline. The V end was cut by 4 bases, the J end by 0 bases, with 7 bases between. The CDR3 consists of 13 residues.